This T cell receptor (beta chain) was sequenced during a study of CXCR3-negative and CXCR3-positive naive CD8 T cells. A CD45RO-CCR7+CD27+CD95- profile was what naive CD8+ T cells displayed. Germline CDR1 reads MNHEY; CDR2 reads SVGEGT. This CDR3 is built from 16 residues. Study conclusions and caveats: Memory cells diverged, while naive CXCR3-positive and CXCR3-negative cells had similar TRBV-TRBJ usage. Researchers report CXCR3 expression partially decreased after cryopreservation, with fresh PBMCs used in most assays. Researchers report that CXCR3-positive naive cells carry more hydrophobic TRB CDR3s than CXCR3-negative naive cells.

UMI-labeled TRB cDNA libraries were prepared by 5' RACE. TCRdb re-called the 5' RACE reads and gives one entry per CDR3 protein, without DNA. Found here are around 60,000 distinct CDR3 sequences; the top ten clones hold approximately 0.74%. Remarks on this clonotype: No antigen is known for it.

The source of this sequence is a human donor in good health. Some clones in this sample may be carry-over from other donors' samples. Sequencing input: naive CXCR3+ CD8+ T cells from blood. Subset of the sample: CD45RO-CCR7+CD27+CD95- naive CD8+ T cells expressing CXCR3 (TNR3+). This chain connects TRBV6-2 or TRBV6-3 to TRBJ1-1; the TCRdb call, TRBD1, lacks DNA for checking. The CDR3 reads CASSYSTGQLNTEAFF.